The 5 T cell receptor beta chains in this list originate from one sample, sequenced in a study of blood T cell repertoires in COVID-19. Method: immunoSEQ multiplex PCR; TCRdb's copy keeps in-frame clones and lacks some. Here the sample spans a few hundred thousand clones, nearly 90% being singletons. The material sequenced was peripheral blood. These receptors all come from a woman aged 25 to 39 with COVID-19, enrolled during active disease.

This sequence joins TRBV5-1 and TRBJ2-2; D possibly corresponds to TRBD2 (6 bases). The germline V and J ends were trimmed by 2 bases and 4 bases, with 12 bases remaining between them. Germline lookup yields CDR1 SGHRS and CDR2 YFSETQ. This CDR3 spans 15 amino acids. Here the CDR3 DNA reads TGCGCCAGCAGCTTTGGAGGGGTCGGCACCGGGGAGCTGTTTTTT. Translated: CASSFGGVGTGELFF.

The chain combines TRBV10-3 with TRBJ2-5, with TRBD1 matching 9 bases. Germline values: CDR1 ENHRY, CDR2 SYGVKD. CDR3 length: 14 residues. V was pared by 4 bases and J by 4 bases, with 4 bases of the junction left unmatched. CDR3 nucleotide sequence: TGTGCCATCAGTGTAAAACAGGGGGCAGAGACCCAGTACTTC. Protein sequence: CAISVKQGAETQYF.

The rearrangement links TRBV7-2 to TRBJ2-5; 11 bases line up with TRBD2. Germline values: CDR1 SGHTA, CDR2 FQGNSA. J lost 0 bases, V lost 5 bases, and 8 bases had no gene match. There are 17 residues in the CDR3. The CDR3 reads CASSHPASGGNQETQYF. The CDR3 DNA follows: TGTGCCAGCAGCCATCCCGCTAGCGGGGGGAACCAAGAGACCCAGTACTTC.

This sequence joins TRBV5-4 and TRBJ2-6; no clear D. V was pared by 0 bases and J by 4 bases, with 20 bases between. The germline V gene encodes CDR1 SGHNT and CDR2 YYREEE (reference sequence). The length of the CDR3 is 19 residues. In DNA form, the CDR3 reads TGTGCCAGCAGCTTGGGCCTTCGAGAACGACACGGAGGGGCCAACGTCCTGACTTTC. Amino acid sequence: CASSLGLRERHGGANVLTF.

This chain links TRBV6-6 with TRBJ2-7, with D possibly TRBD1 on 5 matching bases. Between the trimmed V and J ends, which lost 4 bases and 4 bases, there was a span of 14 bases. The CDR3 has 14 residues. Germline-derived CDR1 and CDR2 are MNHNY and SVGAGI (reference sequence). The CDR3 DNA follows: TGTGCCAGCAGTTTTCCAGGGAAATCGTACGAGCAGTACTTC. It translates to CASSFPGKSYEQYF.